The source of this T cell receptor (beta chain) is a study of blood T cell repertoires in COVID-19 (dated by TCRdb to 2018 to 2020). Context from the whole study: Samples from collaborators originated in the United States, Italy and Spain and spanned both the acute and convalescent phases of COVID-19. Samples came from the ongoing ImmuneRACE study (first 160 participants) plus 1,254 subjects from 6 global collaborators. The material from the prospective study consisted of cDNA or gDNA derived from T cells, B-cell-depleted T cells, or PBMCs. The repertoires were released in a freely available public database meant as a resource for research on the immune response to SARS-CoV-2. Deeply sampled blood TCRbeta repertoires from subjects exposed to, actively infected with, or recovered from COVID-19 were included in the dataset. Where available, HLA class I and class II types were obtained from metadata supplied by the sample provider rather than from assay-based typing. Nearly every sample came with metadata listing a de-identified subject ID, COVID-19 status, age in years and sex.

Collaborating institutions collected whole blood in K2EDTA tubes following their own protocols. Collaborator samples were shipped for TCRbeta analysis as frozen whole blood, isolated PBMCs, or DNA extracted from either sample type. TCRbeta CDR3 regions were amplified from genomic DNA using the immunoSEQ Assay, a bias-controlled multiplex PCR. In the paper's pipeline: Within the assay, amplification of reference gene primers was used to estimate how many nucleated cells each sample contained. Sequence reads were collapsed and filtered to measure the absolute abundance of every unique TCRbeta CDR3 rearrangement. Productive Simpson clonality was computed per sample as the square root of Simpson's diversity index over productive rearrangements. TCRdb took this table from immuneACCESS and kept in-frame rearrangements with V and J called. Such tables lack part of the clones; where checked against another copy, unresolved V genes explain under half of the gap, and the rest is unexplained. The DNA was the basis for D and trimming; V, J and clone size are from that table. The sample table records approximately 130,000 clones; roughly four fifths of these occur just once. More than 10% of the sample is held by the ten biggest clonotypes.

Germline trimming amounts to 0 bases on V and 5 bases on J, with 1 as the count of junction bases outside the gene matches. The CDR3 contains 13 residues, cysteine and phenylalanine counted. Solely the CDR3 DNA is kept, with 39 bases framed from the first base. CDR1 is given as SGHNT and CDR2 as YENEEA, both from the germline V gene. A word on this clone: There is no known antigen for this receptor. Base qualities are not provided; no much larger clone lies one nucleotide away.

Overall results and qualifications from the work: The amount of clinical and demographic metadata varied by source and participant and was provided uncurated.

Source material: peripheral blood. The clonotype originates from a human donor in a cohort sampled during active COVID-19. The rearrangement joined TRBV11-3 to TRBJ2-7, with 7 central nucleotides matching TRBD1. The DNA reads as follows: TGTGCCAGCAGCTTAGATCAGGGGGACGAGCAGTACTTC. It codes for CASSLDQGDEQYF.